This T cell receptor (beta chain) originates from a study of monozygotic twins with inflammatory bowel disease. Regarding the study as a whole: There was no way to distinguish the different T cell subtypes.

Per the germline V gene, CDR1 is DFQATT and CDR2 is SNEGSKA (reference sequence). The CDR3 sequence is 15 residues long. Across eight separate reactions for each sample, cDNA was made. Template switching incorporated UMIs with a 6-nucleotide sample barcode. TCRdb re-called the 5' RACE reads and catalogs CDR3 proteins one per entry, DNA excluded. The sample data list about 380,000 distinct CDR3 sequences. Notes on this clonotype: Its antigen is as yet unknown.

The chain has TRBV20-1 and TRBJ2-5; TCRdb reports TRBD1, a call that lacks DNA to check it against. Sequencing was performed on blood. This receptor was obtained from a human donor with ulcerative colitis or Crohn's disease, or a healthy co-twin of an affected twin (not recorded which). CDR3 residues: CSARPQGEKLETQYF.